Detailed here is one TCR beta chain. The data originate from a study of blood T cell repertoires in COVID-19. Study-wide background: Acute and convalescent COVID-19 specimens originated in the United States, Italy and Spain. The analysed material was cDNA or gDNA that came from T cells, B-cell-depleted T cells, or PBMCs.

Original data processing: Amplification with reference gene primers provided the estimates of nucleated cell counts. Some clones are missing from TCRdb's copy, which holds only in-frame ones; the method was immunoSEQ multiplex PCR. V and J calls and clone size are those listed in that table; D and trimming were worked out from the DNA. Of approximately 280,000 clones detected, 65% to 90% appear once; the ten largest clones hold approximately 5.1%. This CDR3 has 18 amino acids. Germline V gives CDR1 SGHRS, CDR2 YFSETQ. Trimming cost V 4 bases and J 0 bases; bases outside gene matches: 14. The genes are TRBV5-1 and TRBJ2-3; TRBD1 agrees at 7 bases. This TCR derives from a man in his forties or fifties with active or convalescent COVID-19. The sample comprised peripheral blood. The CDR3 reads CASSRTGDGGRSTDTQYF. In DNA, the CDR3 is TGCGCCAGCAGCCGAACAGGGGATGGAGGACGTAGCACAGATACGCAGTATTTT.